These 31 T cell receptor beta chains came from one sample sequenced in a study of technical replicates of blood from several donors. Measured with immunoSEQ multiplex PCR; TCRdb has only the in-frame clones, and not every one. Of around 90,000 clones in the sample, roughly 93% were seen once. Sequencing used T cells isolated from PBMCs. These receptors came from a human donor in good health.

The V call is TRBV9, the J call TRBJ2-2; TRBD2 matches 7 bases. The CDR3 loop spans 16 amino acids. Germline assignment: CDR1 SGDLS and CDR2 YYNGEE. J lost 2 bases, V lost 3 bases, and 7 bases had no gene match. This chain's CDR3 is CASSGVSGDNTGELFF. The CDR3 coding sequence is TGTGCCAGCAGCGGAGTGAGCGGGGACAACACCGGGGAGCTGTTTTTT.

The genes are TRBV5-6 and TRBJ2-3; 7 bases agree with TRBD2. CDR3 length equals 14 residues. The V segment lost 0 bases and the J segment 5 bases; nucleotides outside the gene matches: 3. The germline V gene encodes CDR1 SGHDT and CDR2 YYEEEE. CDR3 coding DNA: TGTGCCAGCAGCTTGGTAGGGAGGGAAGATACGCAGTATTTT. Translating it yields CASSLVGREDTQYF.

This clone was recorded only once. The chain is built from TRBV5-4 and TRBJ2-5; a possible D gene is TRBD1 (6 bases). The CDR3 is 14 amino acids. V lost 6 bases and J 2 bases, leaving 14 bases between the germline ends. CDR1 is SGHNT, CDR2 YYREEE, per germline (reference sequence). In DNA form, the CDR3 reads TGTGCCAGCACCCAGATACAGGGTCAAGAGACCCAGTACTTC. Protein product: CASTQIQGQETQYF.

The V and J genes are TRBV6-1 and TRBJ2-7, with D possibly being TRBD2 (6 bases). Germline V CDR1 and CDR2: MNHNS, SASEGT. The CDR3 spans 14 residues. The V and J ends lost 5 bases and 7 bases respectively, with 18 bases between them. This CDR3 is CASSPRRRAGEQYF. The CDR3 nucleotides read TGTGCCAGCAGTCCCCGGCGGAGGGCGGGTGAGCAGTACTTC.

The chain links TRBV7-6 to TRBJ2-7; TRBD2 aligns across 14 bases. Trimming took 4 bases from V and 2 from J; bases not matched to a gene: 7. The CDR3 spans 17 residues. The germline V gene has CDR1 SGHVS and CDR2 FNYEAQ. CDR3 in DNA: TGTGCCAGCAGCTCGACTAGCGGGAGGGCGAGAGCCTACGAGCAGTACTTC. Protein sequence: CASSSTSGRARAYEQYF.

This chain links TRBV13 with TRBJ1-5; TRBD1 is a possible D gene (5 bases). The germline CDR1 and CDR2 sequences are PRHDT and FYEKMQ (reference sequence). The CDR3 length is 12 residues. Trimming removed 5 bases from V and 10 bases from J, with 12 bases in between. CDR3 loop: CASSPRGEPQHF. CDR3 DNA: TGTGCCAGCAGCCCCCGGGGGGAACCCCAGCATTTT. Filled out from reference TRBV13 and TRBJ1-5, the complete variable domain reads AAGVIQSPRHLIKEKRETATLKCYPIPRHDTVYWYQQGPGQDPQFLISFYEKMQSDKGSIPDRFSAQQFSDYHSELNMSSLELGDSALYFCASSPRGEPQHFGDGTRLSIL.

The chain links TRBV19 to TRBJ1-3; D gene uncertain. The CDR3 totals 15 residues. CDR1 and CDR2 (germline): LNHDA, SQIVND (reference sequence). The V and J ends lost 8 bases and 0 bases respectively, with 14 bases between them. The DNA of the CDR3 is TGTGCCAGTTGGCCAGGTGAGAGCTCTGGAAACACCATATATTTT. Protein sequence: CASWPGESSGNTIYF.

The chain couples TRBV10-3 to TRBJ2-1, with 7 bases identical to TRBD1. This CDR3 is 13 amino acids long. Germline V gene data show CDR1 as ENHRY and CDR2 as SYGVKD. Trimming at V came to 4 bases and at J to 7 bases, leaving 4 bases not matched to a gene. DNA of the CDR3: TGTGCCATCAGTGCTACAGGGGCAAATGAGCAGTTCTTC. It specifies CAISATGANEQFF.

CDR3: CASSLVWLAGGVMNEQYF. The CDR3 DNA sequence: TGTGCCAGCAGCTTAGTTTGGCTAGCGGGAGGAGTAATGAACGAGCAGTACTTC. The chain carries TRBV7-8 and TRBJ2-7; 11 nucleotides agree with TRBD2. V trimming: 1 base; J trimming: 5 bases; junction bases outside the gene matches: 13. Germline CDR1 reads SGHVS; CDR2 reads FQNEAQ. This CDR3 region has 18 residues.

This clone has only one observation. The V gene is TRBV5-5, the J gene TRBJ1-5; D is possibly TRBD1 (6 bases). Germline-derived CDR1 and CDR2 are SGHKS and YYEKEE (reference sequence). Trimming took 1 base from V and 6 from J, leaving 11 bases between them. CDR3 size: 14 residues. This CDR3 reads CASSLTGLSQPQHF. In DNA, the CDR3 is TGTGCCAGCAGCTTGACAGGGCTCAGTCAGCCCCAGCATTTT.

Concerning this clone itself: One junction end disagrees with the germline gene, perhaps due to a read error. The chain combines TRBV27 with TRBJ1-5; 8 bases align to TRBD1. Germline CDR1 MNHEY, CDR2 SMNVEV (reference sequence). This CDR3 has 17 residues. The CDR3 DNA follows: TGTGCCAGCAGCTTATACAGGGGGAAATATAGCAATCAGCCCCAGCATTTT. Protein product: CASSLYRGKYSNQPQHF.

This chain links TRBV6-1 with TRBJ2-1, with D perhaps TRBD2 (6 bases). Trimming removed 8 bases at V and 0 bases at J, with 14 bases between. This CDR3 comprises 15 residues. CDR1 and CDR2 (germline): MNHNS, SASEGT. CDR3 residues: CASLMGGSSYNEQFF. In nucleotides, the CDR3 is TGTGCCAGCCTTATGGGGGGAAGCTCCTACAATGAGCAGTTCTTC.

This clone was recorded only once. The rearrangement uses TRBV10-1 and TRBJ2-5; no clear D. V was clipped by 2 bases and J by 4 bases, with 2 bases between them. Germline V gene lookup returns CDR1 WNHNN and CDR2 SYGVQD (reference sequence). This CDR3 is built from 11 residues. The chain's CDR3 is CASSERETQYF. CDR3 coding DNA: TGCGCCAGCAGTGAGCGAGAGACCCAGTACTTC.

This clone turned up a few times. The chain carries TRBV4-1 and TRBJ1-4, with D possibly being TRBD1 (6 bases). V was shortened by 1 base and J by 3 bases, with 18 bases between the two germline ends. CDR1 and CDR2 (germline): MGHRA, YSYEKL. CDR3 length: 18 amino acids. CDR3 loop: CASSQVLFLRTANEKLFF. The CDR3, as DNA: TGCGCCAGCAGCCAAGTTCTATTCCTCCGGACAGCTAATGAAAAACTGTTTTTT.

The chain recombines TRBV28 with TRBJ1-1; TRBD1 matches 7 bases. The V gene's germline CDR1 is MDHEN and CDR2 SYDVKM. The J segment lost 2 bases and the V segment lost 9 bases, leaving 9 bases of the junction unmatched. CDR3 length: 14 amino acids. Here the CDR3 DNA reads TGTGCCAGTCTTGAGGGGGCGGCAAACACTGAAGCTTTCTTT. This translates into CASLEGAANTEAFF.

The CDR3 nucleotides read TGTGCCAGCAGCTTGGGGGACAGGGGTTCGAATGAGCAGTTCTTC. It yields the protein CASSLGDRGSNEQFF. The chain has TRBV11-3 and TRBJ2-1, with 10 bases that match TRBD1. V trimming: 3 bases; J trimming: 7 bases; junction bases outside the gene matches: 6. Germline values: CDR1 SGHNT, CDR2 YENEEA. The CDR3 has 15 residues.

V usage is TRBV30 and J usage is TRBJ1-1; 8 nucleotides match TRBD1. The CDR3 covers 14 residues. The ends lost 1 base at V and 6 bases at J; junction bases unmatched: 7. CDR1 GTSNPN and CDR2 SVGIG come from the germline V gene (reference sequence). The CDR3: CAWSANPQGAEAFF. The CDR3 bases are TGTGCCTGGAGTGCGAATCCACAGGGGGCTGAAGCTTTCTTT.

The rearrangement joins TRBV7-2 to TRBJ1-5; 8 bases align to TRBD1. The germline CDR1 and CDR2 sequences are SGHTA and FQGNSA. J gave up 4 bases and V 5 bases, and 7 bases lay outside the gene matches. This CDR3 has 15 amino acids. CDR3 region: CASSPGQVFNQPQHF. DNA of the CDR3: TGTGCCAGCAGCCCGGGACAGGTCTTTAATCAGCCCCAGCATTTT.

The chain joins TRBV7-3 to TRBJ1-2; TRBD1 agrees at 7 bases. Looked up from germline, CDR1 is SGHTA and CDR2 is FQGTGA. Trimming took 5 bases from V and 5 from J; bases not matched to a gene: 14. The CDR3 spans 16 residues. In DNA, the CDR3 is TGTGCCAGCAGCCCTGGGGGGACGGGACAGCTTTATGGCTACACCTTC. It encodes CASSPGGTGQLYGYTF.

The rearrangement uses TRBV7-4 and TRBJ1-4, with 7 bases aligning to TRBD1. The V gene's germline CDR1 is SGHVT and CDR2 SQSDAQ. V trimming: 6 bases; J trimming: 0 bases; junction bases outside the gene matches: 7. The CDR3 length is 16 residues. The CDR3 DNA reads TGTGCCAGCAGAGTGACAGGGTCCGCAACTAATGAAAAACTGTTTTTT. The encoded protein is CASRVTGSATNEKLFF.

This clone was seen just once. The chain combines TRBV28 with TRBJ1-1, with a possible D match to TRBD1 (5 bases). Germline CDR1 is MDHEN and CDR2 is SYDVKM. The CDR3 sequence is 14 residues long. V gave up 5 bases and J gave up 2 bases, with 12 bases separating them. The CDR3 DNA follows: TGTGCCAGCAGTCGCACGCAGGGTAACACTGAAGCTTTCTTT. Amino acid sequence: CASSRTQGNTEAFF.

This clone showed up just a few times. This rearrangement joins TRBV29-1 to TRBJ2-7; 9 bases are shared with TRBD1. This CDR3 has 15 residues. The V segment lost 5 bases and the J segment 4 bases; nucleotides outside the gene matches: 12. Germline V gene lookup returns CDR1 SQVTM and CDR2 ANQGSEA. The CDR3 region has the DNA TGCAGCGTTATACTAACAGGGGGCGACGAGTACGAGCAGTACTTC. Its translation is CSVILTGGDEYEQYF.

The chain joins TRBV6-5 to TRBJ1-2; 7 bases align to TRBD1. V was clipped by 11 bases and J by 4 bases; unmatched bases: 7. The CDR3 contains 12 residues. The germline gives CDR1 MNHEY, CDR2 SVGAGI. The CDR3 DNA follows: TGTGCCCACCCGACAGGGACCTATGGCTACACCTTC. Its protein product is CAHPTGTYGYTF.

The rearrangement links TRBV28 to TRBJ2-7; 7 bases align to TRBD1. V lost 4 bases and J lost 4; bases outside the gene matches: 7. CDR3 length: 14 amino acids. In germline, CDR1 is MDHEN, CDR2 SYDVKM. CDR3 nucleotide sequence: TGTGCCAGCAGTTCGGGACAGCCGTTATACGAGCAGTACTTC. It translates to CASSSGQPLYEQYF. The entire variable domain, with the rest obtained from reference TRBV28 and TRBJ2-7, is as follows: DVKVTQSSRYLVKRTGEKVFLECVQDMDHENMFWYRQDPGLGLRLIYFSYDVKMKEKGDIPEGYSVSREKKERFSLILESASTNQTSMYLCASSSGQPLYEQYFGPGTRLTVT.

The genes are TRBV11-2 and TRBJ2-5; D perhaps matches TRBD2 (5 bases). The germline V gene encodes CDR1 SGHAT and CDR2 FQNNGV. Trimming cost V 4 bases and J 4 bases, with 13 bases left between them. The CDR3 has 14 residues. The CDR3 DNA reads TGTGCCAGCAGCTGGACGGGAACAAGAGAGACCCAGTACTTC. Translation: CASSWTGTRETQYF.

As for this clone: An end of the junction differs from the germline gene, which may be a read error. The identical CDR3 is also encoded by other nucleotide sequences in the sample. The chain couples TRBV4-1 to TRBJ1-5; tentatively, D is TRBD1 (5 bases). The germline V gene has CDR1 MGHRA and CDR2 YSYEKL. CDR3 size: 17 residues. The CDR3 sequence: CASSQDLIGVSNQPQHF. CDR3 DNA sequence: TGCGCCAGTAGCCAAGATTTGATAGGGGTTAGCAATCAGCCCCAGCATTTT.

The chain is built from TRBV2 and TRBJ2-1, with TRBD2 identical over 13 bases. The CDR3 is 15 amino acids. V trimming: 6 bases; J trimming: 6 bases; junction bases outside the gene matches: 5. Germline V CDR1 and CDR2: SNHLY, FYNNEI. The CDR3 loop is CASRHGTSGINEQFF. CDR3 bases: TGTGCCAGCAGGCACGGGACTAGCGGGATCAATGAGCAGTTCTTC.

The V gene is TRBV5-5, the J gene TRBJ1-1, with 10 bases that match TRBD1. CDR1 SGHKS and CDR2 YYEKEE come from the germline V gene (reference sequence). J was trimmed by 14 bases and V by 3 bases; bases with no gene match: 16. The length of the CDR3 is 15 residues. Here the CDR3 DNA reads TGTGCCAGCAGCTCAGCAGGAGCTATGGGACAGGGGATGTTCTTT. Its protein is CASSSAGAMGQGMFF. The complete variable domain, with remaining parts taken from reference TRBV5-5 and TRBJ1-1, reads DAGVTQSPTHLIKTRGQQVTLRCSPISGHKSVSWYQQVLGQGPQFIFQYYEKEERGRGNFPDRFSARQFPNYSSELNVNALLLGDSALYLCASSSAGAMGQGMFFGQGTRLTVV.

The V call is TRBV29-1, the J call TRBJ2-7; a weak D match, TRBD1 (6 bases). The CDR3 consists of 12 residues. The V and J ends lost 0 bases and 11 bases respectively, with 14 bases between them. Per the germline V gene, CDR1 is SQVTM and CDR2 is ANQGSEA. This CDR3 reads CSVEEGAGIEYF. CDR3 coding DNA: TGCAGCGTTGAAGAGGGGGCCGGGATAGAGTACTTC.

This sequence joins TRBV7-2 and TRBJ2-7, with 15 bases lining up with TRBD2. This CDR3 is 17 amino acids long. Germline CDR1 reads SGHTA; CDR2 reads FQGNSA. Trimming at V came to 5 bases and at J to 2 bases, leaving 7 bases not matched to a gene. CDR3 residues: CASSGGLAGGSTYEQYF. The CDR3 DNA is TGTGCCAGCAGCGGAGGACTAGCGGGAGGGTCCACCTACGAGCAGTACTTC. Full variable domain (missing parts from reference TRBV7-2 and TRBJ2-7): GAGVSQSPSNKVTEKGKDVELRCDPISGHTALYWYRQSLGQGLEFLIYFQGNSAPDKSGLPSDRFSAERTGGSVSTLTIQRTQQEDSAVYLCASSGGLAGGSTYEQYFGPGTRLTVT.

The J gene is TRBJ2-2, the V gene TRBV6-6; no clear D gene. Germline loops: CDR1 MNHNY, CDR2 SVGAGI (reference sequence). V dropped 8 bases and J dropped 6 bases, with 7 bases sitting between them. This CDR3 contains 11 residues. CDR3 DNA: TGTGCCAGCCAGCGTTCCGGGGAGCTGTTTTTT. Amino acid sequence: CASQRSGELFF.